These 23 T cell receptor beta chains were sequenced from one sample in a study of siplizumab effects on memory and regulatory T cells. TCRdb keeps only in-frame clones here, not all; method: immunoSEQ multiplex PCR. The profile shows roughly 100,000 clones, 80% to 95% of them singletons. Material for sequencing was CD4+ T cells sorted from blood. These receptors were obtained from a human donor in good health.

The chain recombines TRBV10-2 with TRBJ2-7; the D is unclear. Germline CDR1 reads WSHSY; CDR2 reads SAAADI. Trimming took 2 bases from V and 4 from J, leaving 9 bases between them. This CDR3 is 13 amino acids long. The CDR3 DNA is TGCGCCAGCAGTGAGGGGATAAGTTACGAGCAGTACTTC. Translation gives CASSEGISYEQYF.

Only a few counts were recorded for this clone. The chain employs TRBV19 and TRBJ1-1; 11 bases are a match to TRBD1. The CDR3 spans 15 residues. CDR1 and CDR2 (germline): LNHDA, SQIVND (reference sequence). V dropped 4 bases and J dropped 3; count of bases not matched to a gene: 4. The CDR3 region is CASSRGQGGYTEAFF. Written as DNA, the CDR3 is TGTGCCAGTAGTAGGGGACAGGGGGGTTACACTGAAGCTTTCTTT.

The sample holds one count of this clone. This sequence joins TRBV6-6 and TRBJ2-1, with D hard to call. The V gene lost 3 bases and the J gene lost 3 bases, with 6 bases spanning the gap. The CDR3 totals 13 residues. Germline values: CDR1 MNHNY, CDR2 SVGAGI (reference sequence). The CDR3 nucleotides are TGTGCCAGCAGTTATTCCGTCTACAATGAGCAGTTCTTC. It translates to CASSYSVYNEQFF.

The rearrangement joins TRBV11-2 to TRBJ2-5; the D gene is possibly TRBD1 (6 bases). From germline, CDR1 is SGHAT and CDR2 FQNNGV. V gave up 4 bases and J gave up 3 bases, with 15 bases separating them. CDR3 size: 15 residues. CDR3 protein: CASSSNGQIKETQYF. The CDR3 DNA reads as TGTGCCAGCAGCTCAAACGGACAGATTAAAGAGACCCAGTACTTC.

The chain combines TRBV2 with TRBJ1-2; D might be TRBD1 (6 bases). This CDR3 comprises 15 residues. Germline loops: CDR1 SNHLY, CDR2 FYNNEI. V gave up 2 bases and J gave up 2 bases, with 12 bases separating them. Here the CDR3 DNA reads TGTGCCAGCAGTGAAACAGCCAGGGGAAACTATGGCTACACCTTC. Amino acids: CASSETARGNYGYTF.

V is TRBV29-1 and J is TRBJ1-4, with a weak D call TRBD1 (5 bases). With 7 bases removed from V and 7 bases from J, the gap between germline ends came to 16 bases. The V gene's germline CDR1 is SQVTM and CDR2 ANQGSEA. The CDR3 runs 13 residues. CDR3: CSESPQGSEKLFF. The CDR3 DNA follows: TGCAGCGAATCTCCCCAGGGCTCTGAAAAACTGTTTTTT.

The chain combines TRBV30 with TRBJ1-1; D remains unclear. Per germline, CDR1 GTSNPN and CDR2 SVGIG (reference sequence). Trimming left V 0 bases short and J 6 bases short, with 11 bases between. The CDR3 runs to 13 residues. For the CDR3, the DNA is TGTGCCTGGAGTGTTAACGGTGGCGCTGAAGCTTTCTTT. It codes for CAWSVNGGAEAFF.

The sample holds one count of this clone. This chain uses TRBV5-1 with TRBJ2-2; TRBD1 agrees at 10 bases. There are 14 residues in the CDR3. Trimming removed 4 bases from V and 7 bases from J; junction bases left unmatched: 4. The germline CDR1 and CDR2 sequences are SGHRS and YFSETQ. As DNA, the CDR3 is TGCGCCAGCAGCCGACAGGGGGCCGTCGGGGAGCTGTTTTTT. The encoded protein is CASSRQGAVGELFF.

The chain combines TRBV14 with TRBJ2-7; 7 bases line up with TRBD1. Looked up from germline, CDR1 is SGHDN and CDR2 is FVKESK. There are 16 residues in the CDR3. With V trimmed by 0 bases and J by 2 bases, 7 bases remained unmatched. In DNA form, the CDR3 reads TGTGCCAGCAGCCAAGATTGGGACAGTCCTCCCTACGAGCAGTACTTC. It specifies CASSQDWDSPPYEQYF.

CDR3 nucleotides: TGTGCCAGCAGTTCCTGGGGCGTGAGCTACGAGCAGTACTTC. Protein sequence: CASSSWGVSYEQYF. The V and J genes are TRBV6-5 and TRBJ2-7, with a possible D match to TRBD1 (5 bases). With 4 bases removed from V and 3 bases from J, the gap between germline ends came to 13 bases. CDR3 length: 14 residues. Per germline, CDR1 MNHEY and CDR2 SVGAGI.

The CDR3 DNA reads as TGTGCCAGCTCACCCCGGACTAGTGAGAAAAACATTCAGTACTTC. This encodes CASSPRTSEKNIQYF. This chain links TRBV18 with TRBJ2-4, with 7 bases that match TRBD2. This CDR3 comprises 15 residues. Germline V lookup: CDR1 KGHSH, CDR2 LQKENI. J lost 4 bases, V lost 3 bases, and 6 bases had no gene match.

This CDR3 reads CATRSSRKGEQFF. For the CDR3, the DNA is TGTGCCACCCGGTCCTCTAGGAAGGGTGAGCAGTTCTTC. This rearrangement joins TRBV19 to TRBJ2-1; D gene uncertain. This CDR3 has 13 residues. Germline CDR1 is LNHDA and CDR2 is SQIVND (reference sequence). The V end lost 10 bases, the J end lost 9 bases, and 19 bases lay between the germline ends.

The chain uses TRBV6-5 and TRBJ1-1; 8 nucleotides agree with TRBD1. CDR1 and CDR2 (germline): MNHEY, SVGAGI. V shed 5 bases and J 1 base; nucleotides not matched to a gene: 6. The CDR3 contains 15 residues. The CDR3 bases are TGTGCCAGCAGTAGGTGGACAGGGAAGAACACTGAAGCTTTCTTT. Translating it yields CASSRWTGKNTEAFF.

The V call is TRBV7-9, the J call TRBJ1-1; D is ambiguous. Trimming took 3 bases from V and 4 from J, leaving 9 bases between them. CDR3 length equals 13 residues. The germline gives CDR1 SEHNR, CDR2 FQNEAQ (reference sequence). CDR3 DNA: TGTGCCAGCAGCTTCTACGGGGTCACTGAAGCTTTCTTT. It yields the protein CASSFYGVTEAFF.

The CDR3 nucleotides are TGTGCCAGCAGCGTACCGGACAGAAATTCACCCCTCCACTTT. Amino acid sequence: CASSVPDRNSPLHF. The gene calls are TRBV11-2 and TRBJ1-6; tentative D call: TRBD1 (6 bases). There are 14 residues in the CDR3. Germline V gene lookup returns CDR1 SGHAT and CDR2 FQNNGV. Trimming removed 5 bases from V and 7 bases from J, with 12 bases in between.

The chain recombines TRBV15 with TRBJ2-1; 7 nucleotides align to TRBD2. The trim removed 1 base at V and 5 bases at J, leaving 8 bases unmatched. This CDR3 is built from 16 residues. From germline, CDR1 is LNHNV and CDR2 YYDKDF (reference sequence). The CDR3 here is CATSRGDLLANNEQFF. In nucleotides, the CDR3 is TGTGCCACCAGCAGAGGGGACTTACTAGCGAACAATGAGCAGTTCTTC.

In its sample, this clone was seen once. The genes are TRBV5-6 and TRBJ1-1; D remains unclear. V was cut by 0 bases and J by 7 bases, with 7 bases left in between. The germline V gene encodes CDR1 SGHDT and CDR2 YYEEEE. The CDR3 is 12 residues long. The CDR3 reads CASSLVGFEAFF. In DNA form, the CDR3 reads TGTGCCAGCAGCTTGGTTGGATTTGAAGCTTTCTTT.

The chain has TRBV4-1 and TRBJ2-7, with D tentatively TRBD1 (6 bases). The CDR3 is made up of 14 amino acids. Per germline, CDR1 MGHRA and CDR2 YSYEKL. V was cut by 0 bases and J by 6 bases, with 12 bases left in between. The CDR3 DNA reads TGCGCCAGCAGCCAAGATCCCACAGGGAGCGAGCAGTACTTC. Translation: CASSQDPTGSEQYF.

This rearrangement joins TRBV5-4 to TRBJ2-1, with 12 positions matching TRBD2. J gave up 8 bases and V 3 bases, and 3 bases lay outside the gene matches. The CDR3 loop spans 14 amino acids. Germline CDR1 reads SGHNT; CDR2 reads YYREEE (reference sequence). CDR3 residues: CASSWTSGTDEQFF. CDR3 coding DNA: TGTGCCAGCAGCTGGACTAGCGGGACCGATGAGCAGTTCTTC.

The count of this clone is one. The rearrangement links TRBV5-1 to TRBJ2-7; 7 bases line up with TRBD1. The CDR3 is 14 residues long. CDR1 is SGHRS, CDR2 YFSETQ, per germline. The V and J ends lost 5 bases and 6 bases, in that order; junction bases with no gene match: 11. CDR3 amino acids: CASRFGRGLSEQYF. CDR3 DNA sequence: TGCGCCAGCAGGTTCGGCAGGGGGTTGAGCGAGCAGTACTTC.

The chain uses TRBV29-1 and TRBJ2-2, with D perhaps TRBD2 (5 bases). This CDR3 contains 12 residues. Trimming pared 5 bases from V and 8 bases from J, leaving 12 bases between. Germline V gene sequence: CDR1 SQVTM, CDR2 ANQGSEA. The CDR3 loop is CSVRTRGGELFF. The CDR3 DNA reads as TGCAGCGTTCGAACTAGAGGTGGGGAGCTGTTTTTT.

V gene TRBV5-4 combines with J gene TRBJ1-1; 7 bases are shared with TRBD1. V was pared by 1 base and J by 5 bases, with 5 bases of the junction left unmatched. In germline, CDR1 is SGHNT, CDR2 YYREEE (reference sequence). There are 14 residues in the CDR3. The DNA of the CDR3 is TGTGCCAGCAGCTTGCAACAGGGGTCAACTGAAGCTTTCTTT. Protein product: CASSLQQGSTEAFF.

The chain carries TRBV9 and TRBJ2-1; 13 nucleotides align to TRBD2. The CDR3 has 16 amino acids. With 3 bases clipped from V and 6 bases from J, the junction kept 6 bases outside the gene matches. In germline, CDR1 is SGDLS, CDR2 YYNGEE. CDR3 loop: CASSERTSGRVNEQFF. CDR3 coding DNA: TGTGCCAGCAGCGAGCGTACTAGCGGGAGGGTCAATGAGCAGTTCTTC.